The present entry profiles one T cell receptor beta chain with its context. In the study's own analysis: For nucleated cells, counts were estimated from reference gene primer amplification. Measured with immunoSEQ multiplex PCR; TCRdb has only the in-frame clones, and not every one. The D gene and trimming were derived from the DNA, and the V and J assignments and clone size from that table. The sample lists around 52,000 clones, about four fifths seen once, with 8.2% in the top ten. The ends lost 0 bases at V and 2 bases at J; junction bases unmatched: 24. Germline lookup yields CDR1 LGHDT and CDR2 YNNKEL (reference sequence). The CDR3 is 22 residues long. The source of the sample is a study of blood T cell repertoires in COVID-19. Across the study: Samples of COVID-19 (acute and convalescent) were obtained from the United States, Italy and Spain. Sources were T cells, B-cell-depleted T cells, or PBMCs; the material itself was cDNA or gDNA.

Source material: peripheral blood. V is TRBV3-1 (or the pseudogene TRBV3-2) and J is TRBJ2-7, with TRBD2 matching over 8 bases. The clonotype comes from a woman older than 75 with acute or convalescent COVID-19. In nucleotides, the CDR3 is TGTGCCAGCAGCCAAGAAGAAGCCGGGAGGGGGTTTTATGACCCGAGAGCCTACGAGCAGTACTTC. Protein product: CASSQEEAGRGFYDPRAYEQYF.